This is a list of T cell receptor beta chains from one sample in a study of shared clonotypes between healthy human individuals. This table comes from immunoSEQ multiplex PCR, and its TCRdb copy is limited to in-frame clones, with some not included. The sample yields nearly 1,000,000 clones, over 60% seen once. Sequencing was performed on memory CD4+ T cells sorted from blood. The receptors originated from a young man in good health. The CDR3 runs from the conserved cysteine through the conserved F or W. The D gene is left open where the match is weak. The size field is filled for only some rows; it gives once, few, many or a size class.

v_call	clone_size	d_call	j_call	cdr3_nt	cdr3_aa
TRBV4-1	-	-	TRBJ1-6	TGCGCCAGCAGCCAAGTTTCAGGGATCAATTCACCCCTCCACTTT	CASSQVSGINSPLHF
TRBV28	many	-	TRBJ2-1	TGTGCCAGCAGTTCCTACAATGAGCAGTTCTTC	CASSSYNEQFF
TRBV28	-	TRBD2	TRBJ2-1	TGTGCCAGCAGTCTGACTAGCGGGGGACTTCAGCAGTTCTTC	CASSLTSGGLQQFF
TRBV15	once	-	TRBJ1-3	TGTGCCACCAGCAGAGATCGGGAGTACTCTGGAAACACCATATATTTT	CATSRDREYSGNTIYF
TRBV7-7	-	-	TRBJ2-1	TGTGCTAGCAGCTTCCGGGACAACTCCTACAATGAGCAGTTCTTC	CASSFRDNSYNEQFF
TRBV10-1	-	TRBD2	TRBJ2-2	TGCGCCAGCAGTAAGGCATTAGCGGGGGCCGGGGAGCTGTTTTTT	CASSKALAGAGELFF
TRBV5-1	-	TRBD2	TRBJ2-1	TGCGCCAGCAGCCCTAGTCTAGCGGGGGCCTCAAATGAGCAGTTCTTC	CASSPSLAGASNEQFF
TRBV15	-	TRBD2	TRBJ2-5	TGTGCCACCAGGCCTAGCGGGGGGGCGGTCCAGTACTTC	CATRPSGGAVQYF
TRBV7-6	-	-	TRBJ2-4	TGTGCCAGCAGCCAGGGGGGGCCATCAAACATTCAGTACTTC	CASSQGGPSNIQYF
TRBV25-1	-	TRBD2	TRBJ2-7	TGTGCCAGCAGTGAACACAGCGGGACGAGCTCCTACGAGCAGTACTTC	CASSEHSGTSSYEQYF
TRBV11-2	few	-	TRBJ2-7	TGTGCCAGCAGCATTGGCCTGGAGCAGTACTTC	CASSIGLEQYF
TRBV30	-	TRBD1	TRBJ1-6	TGTGCCTGGACCGAAGGTGGACAGGGTTCTCCCCTCCACTTT	CAWTEGGQGSPLHF
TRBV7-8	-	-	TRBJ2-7	TGTGCCAGCAGCTTAGTGGGGGGCACTTCCTACGAGCAGTACTTC	CASSLVGGTSYEQYF
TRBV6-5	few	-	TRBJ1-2	TGTGCCAGCAGTTACGACGGGAACTATGGCTACACCTTC	CASSYDGNYGYTF
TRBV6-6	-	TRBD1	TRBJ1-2	TGTGCCAGCAGTCGGGACAGGGGGCGAGTGGACGAGGGCTACACCTTC	CASSRDRGRVDEGYTF
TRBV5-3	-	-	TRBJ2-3	TGTGCCAGAAGCTTGGAATGGAGGCCTACTAGCACAGATACGCAGTATTTT	CARSLEWRPTSTDTQYF
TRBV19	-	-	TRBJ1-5	TGTGCCAGTAGTATAACAGCCTATAGCAATCAGCCCCAGCATTTT	CASSITAYSNQPQHF
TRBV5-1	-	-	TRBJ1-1	TGCGCCAGCAGAATTGGGAACACTGAAGCTTTCTTT	CASRIGNTEAFF
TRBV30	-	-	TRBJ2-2	TGTGCCTGGAGTGTAAGAGCGCCCGGGGAGCTGTTTTTT	CAWSVRAPGELFF
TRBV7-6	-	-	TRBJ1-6	TGTGCCAGCAGCGTATTATTGGATTCACCCCTCCACTTT	CASSVLLDSPLHF
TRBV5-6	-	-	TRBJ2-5	TGTGCCACCTGTCAGACGGGGCAAGAGACCCAGTACTTC	CATCQTGQETQYF
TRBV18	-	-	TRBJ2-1	TGTGCCAGCTCACCTGGACAGTTGAGGGGTAATGAGCAGTTCTTC	CASSPGQLRGNEQFF
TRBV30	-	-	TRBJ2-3	TGTGCCTGGAGTGTAGGGGGGGGGCGAGATACGCAGTATTTT	CAWSVGGGRDTQYF
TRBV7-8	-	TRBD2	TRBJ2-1	TGTGCCAGCAGCTTAGCGGGGGGACTAGCGGGAGGCTATGAGCAGTTCTTC	CASSLAGGLAGGYEQFF
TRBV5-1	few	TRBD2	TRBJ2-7	TGCGCCAGCAGCTTGGGGACTAGCGCCTACGAGCAGTACTTC	CASSLGTSAYEQYF
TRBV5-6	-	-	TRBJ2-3	TGTGCCAGCAGCTTGTCAAGGGCGGGAGATACGCAGTATTTT	CASSLSRAGDTQYF
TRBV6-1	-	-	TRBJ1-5	TGTGCCAGCGGGTTGTACCAGCCCCAGCATTTT	CASGLYQPQHF
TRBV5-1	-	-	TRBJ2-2	TGCGCCAGCAGCTTGGAATGGATAGAGGACGGGGAGCTGTTTTTT	CASSLEWIEDGELFF
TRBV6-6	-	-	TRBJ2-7	TGTGCCTCCGGGGCAGGGAACTACGAGCAGTACTTC	CASGAGNYEQYF
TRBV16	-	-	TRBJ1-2	TGTGCCAGCAGCCAATCGGTTATATCAGGGCCTAACTATGGCTACACCTTC	CASSQSVISGPNYGYTF
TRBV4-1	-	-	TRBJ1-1	TGCGCCAGCAGCCAAGGGCCTGGGGGGAACACTGAAGCTTTCTTT	CASSQGPGGNTEAFF
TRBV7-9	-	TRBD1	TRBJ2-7	TGTGCCAGCAGCTTTCTGTCAGGGGGTCGGTACGAGCAGTACTTC	CASSFLSGGRYEQYF
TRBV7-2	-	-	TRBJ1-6	TGTGCCAGCAGCCCCGGGACCGACCACTATAATTCACCCCTCCACTTT	CASSPGTDHYNSPLHF
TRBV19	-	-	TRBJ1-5	TGTGCCAGTAGTATGTCGACAGCCTCCAATCAGCCCCAGCATTTT	CASSMSTASNQPQHF
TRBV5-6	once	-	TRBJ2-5	TGTGCCAGCAGACGAGCCCCCCAAGAGACCCAGTACTTC	CASRRAPQETQYF
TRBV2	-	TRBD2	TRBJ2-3	TGTGCCAGCAGTGAGGAACTAGCGGGGGGAGATACGCAGTATTTT	CASSEELAGGDTQYF
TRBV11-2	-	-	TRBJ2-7	TGTGCCAGCAGCGCTTTGGGCGGCAGCCGGGACGAGCAGTACTTC	CASSALGGSRDEQYF
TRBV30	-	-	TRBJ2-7	TGTGCCTGGAGTGTAGGGCCTCTGGGGGAGCAGTACTTC	CAWSVGPLGEQYF
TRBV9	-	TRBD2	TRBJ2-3	TGTGCCAGCAGCGGGACTAGCGGGGCCTTTACGCAGTATTTT	CASSGTSGAFTQYF
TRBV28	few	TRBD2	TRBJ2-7	TGTGCCACAGCGGGGGGGAGAGAGCAGTACTTC	CATAGGREQYF
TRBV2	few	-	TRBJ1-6	TGTGCCAGCAGTGTGACTGGGCCGCGTGGCAATTCACCCCTCCACTTT	CASSVTGPRGNSPLHF
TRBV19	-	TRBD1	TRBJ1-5	TGTGCCAGTACCTCGGACAGGGGAGTCTCGCAGCCCCAGCATTTT	CASTSDRGVSQPQHF
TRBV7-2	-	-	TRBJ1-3	TGTGCCAGCAGCTTAGAGCCGGCAACCTCTGGAAACACCATATATTTT	CASSLEPATSGNTIYF
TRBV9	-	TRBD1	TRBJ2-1	TGTGCCAGCAGCGCACAGGGGACAAGGCCTGAGCAGTTCTTC	CASSAQGTRPEQFF
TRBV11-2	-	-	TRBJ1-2	TGTGCCAGCAGTCAAACCGGGGGAAGTTATATGCTTTATGGCTACACCTTC	CASSQTGGSYMLYGYTF
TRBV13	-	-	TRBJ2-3	TGTGCCAGCAGCCCGCCTTCCAGGGGTAGTTTGACAGATACGCAGTATTTT	CASSPPSRGSLTDTQYF
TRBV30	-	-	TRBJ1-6	TGTGCCTGGAGGACAGTTAATTCACCCCTCCACTTT	CAWRTVNSPLHF
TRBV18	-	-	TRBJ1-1	TGTGCCAGCTCTCCGCTCCTTAGTCAGGGGCAGAACACTGAAGCTTTCTTT	CASSPLLSQGQNTEAFF
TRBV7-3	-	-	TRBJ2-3	TGTGCCAGCAGCCCCAGTGGATTCACAGATACGCAGTATTTT	CASSPSGFTDTQYF
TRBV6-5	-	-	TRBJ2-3	TGTGCCAGCAGCCCTGGGAGGGGGGGGGCAGATACGCAGTATTTT	CASSPGRGGADTQYF
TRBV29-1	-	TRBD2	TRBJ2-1	TGCAGCGTGATGGTAGCGGGAGGTGGTAGTGAGCAGTTCTTC	CSVMVAGGGSEQFF
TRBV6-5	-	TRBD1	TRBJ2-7	TGTGCCAGCAGTTCCAAGACAGGGCAGAGCTCCTACGAGCAGTACTTC	CASSSKTGQSSYEQYF